This is a list of T cell receptor beta chains from one sample in a study of radiotherapy plus CTLA-4 blockade in lung cancer. Using immunoSEQ multiplex PCR, the repertoire was profiled, and TCRdb retains in-frame clones only, with some absent. The table records tens of thousands of clones, about four fifths of them present only once. Here the sequenced sample was peripheral blood, taken from a patient treated with radiotherapy plus ipilimumab. The origin of the receptors is a human donor with non-small cell lung cancer who had stable disease on radiotherapy plus ipilimumab. CDR3s include the opening cysteine and the closing phenylalanine or tryptophan. D genes are given only for firm matches. Clone size is stated in some rows and not others, as once, few, many or a class when expanded.

>NA|NA|TRBJ2-3|TRBV30
TGTGCCTGGAGTCAGCGTAATGGAGATACGCAGTATTTT
CAWSQRNGDTQYF
>NA|NA|TRBJ1-2|TRBV2
TGTGCCAGCAGTGAAGAGGGAGGAAGAGGCGGCTACACCTTC
CASSEEGGRGGYTF
>TRBD1|NA|TRBJ1-4|TRBV6-6
TGTGCCAGCAGTGCCCCGGGACAGGGTACGGAAAAACTGTTTTTT
CASSAPGQGTEKLFF
>TRBD1|NA|TRBJ2-7|TRBV29-1
TGCAGCGTTGTCCCCGGGACAGATTACGAGCAGTACTTC
CSVVPGTDYEQYF
>NA|few|TRBJ1-1|TRBV6-6
TGTGCCAGCAAAGGACCCATGAACACTGAAGCTTTCTTT
CASKGPMNTEAFF
>NA|NA|TRBJ1-1|TRBV30
TGTGCCTGGAGTCCCGACGGACAGAACACTGAAGCTTTCTTT
CAWSPDGQNTEAFF
>TRBD2|few|TRBJ2-7|TRBV10-1
TGCGCCAGCAGTGATGCGGGAGGGCCGGGGGAGCAGTACTTC
CASSDAGGPGEQYF
>NA|NA|TRBJ1-1|TRBV6-1
TGTGCCAGCAGTGAAGCGCTGAGGGCCAATGCTTTCTTT
CASSEALRANAFF
>NA|NA|TRBJ1-2|TRBV6-4
TGTGCCAGCTGCGATGCATCTGGCTACACCTTC
CASCDASGYTF
>NA|NA|TRBJ2-5|TRBV19
TGTGCCAGTAGTATTGGGGGACTCCAAGAAGAGACCCAGTACTTC
CASSIGGLQEETQYF
>TRBD1|NA|TRBJ2-5|TRBV4-2
TGTGCCAGCAGCTCGGGGACAGGGAGGGAGACCCAGTACTTC
CASSSGTGRETQYF
>TRBD2|few|TRBJ2-1|TRBV2
TGTGCCAGCAAAGGACTAGCGGGGGGTAATGAGCAGTTCTTC
CASKGLAGGNEQFF
>NA|once|TRBJ1-1|TRBV20-1
TGCAGAGGGGCGACAAACACTGAAGCTTTCTTT
CRGATNTEAFF
>NA|NA|TRBJ1-2|TRBV5-4
TGTGCCAGCAGCTTAGAGGGGAACTATGGCTACACCTTC
CASSLEGNYGYTF
>NA|few|TRBJ1-5|TRBV10-1
TGCGCCAGCAGTGAGTCCCCAGCTCAGCCCCAGCATTTT
CASSESPAQPQHF
>TRBD1|NA|TRBJ2-3|TRBV29-1
TGCAGCGGGGGACAGATAGATACGCAGTATTTT
CSGGQIDTQYF
>TRBD1|few|TRBJ1-2|TRBV6-1
TGTGCCAGCAGTGAAGCGAGGACAGGGTTCTATGGCTACACCTTC
CASSEARTGFYGYTF
>NA|NA|TRBJ2-1|TRBV9
TGTGCCAGCAGTTCCGGGACTCGGCAGTTCTTC
CASSSGTRQFF
>NA|NA|TRBJ2-1|TRBV7-2
TGTGCCAGCAGCCCCGGGACAATCTACAATGAGCAGTTCTTC
CASSPGTIYNEQFF
>NA|NA|TRBJ2-5|TRBV15
TGTGCCACCAGCGGAGCAGGGCAAGGGACCCAGTACTTC
CATSGAGQGTQYF